A single T cell receptor beta chain is shown here with its context. This record comes from a study of technical replicates of blood from a handful of donors. Assay: immunoSEQ multiplex PCR; the TCRdb copy retains only in-frame clones and omits some. Among 64,000 or so clones listed, around 97% were seen once. Germline V CDR1 and CDR2: SQVTM, ANQGSEA. The V end was cut by 6 bases, the J end by 3 bases, with 5 bases between. There are 10 residues in the CDR3. The chain uses TRBV29-1 and TRBJ2-5; no clear D gene. The sequence was obtained from a human donor in good health. The material sequenced was T cells isolated from PBMCs. The CDR3 here is CSVAEETQYF. As DNA, the CDR3 is TGCAGCGTCGCGGAAGAGACCCAGTACTTC.